Each of the 32 T cell receptor beta chains below was sequenced from the same sample in a study of T cell repertoires in cytomegalovirus infection. For these TCRs, the target antigens are not known. Each CDR3 protein gets one entry after TCRdb re-called the reads with MiXCR. The sample includes about 69,000 distinct CDR3 sequences, roughly 28% of them seen just once. Material: CD8+ T cells from cultured PBMCs, obtained from culture after CMV antigen stimulation. All receptors derive from a human donor in good health (CMV status not recorded). Some clones in this sample may be carry-over from other donors' samples.

In its sample, this clonotype ranks as medium-sized. The chain combines TRBV5-6 with TRBJ1-2; D gene ambiguous. The germline gives CDR1 SGHDT, CDR2 YYEEEE. V shed 0 bases and J shed 4 bases, with 4 bases lying between them. The CDR3 loop spans 12 amino acids. Written as DNA, the CDR3 is TGTGCCAGCAGCTTGGGCGGCTATGGCTACACCTTC. Translation: CASSLGGYGYTF.

In this sample, this clonotype turned up a few times. The chain combines TRBV19 with TRBJ2-5; the D is unclear. The CDR3 spans 13 residues. The V end was cut by 0 bases, the J end by 3 bases, with 5 bases between. Germline lookup yields CDR1 LNHDA and CDR2 SQIVND (reference sequence). Here the CDR3 reads CASSIDVEETQYF. CDR3 coding DNA: TGTGCCAGTAGTATAGACGTAGAAGAGACCCAGTACTTC.

In its sample, this clonotype was seen a few times. The gene calls are TRBV7-9 and TRBJ2-7, with TRBD1 matching over 7 bases. J was trimmed by 0 bases and V by 0 bases; bases with no gene match: 2. Germline CDR1 is SEHNR and CDR2 is FQNEAQ (reference sequence). The CDR3 spans 15 residues. Here the CDR3 reads CASSLAQGISYEQYF. CDR3 bases: TGTGCCAGCAGCTTAGCACAGGGGATCTCCTACGAGCAGTACTTC.

J is TRBJ2-5 and V is TRBV9; no clear D. Per germline, CDR1 SGDLS and CDR2 YYNGEE. Trimming stripped 0 bases from V and 5 bases from J, with 14 bases between. This CDR3 spans 15 amino acids. The CDR3 is CASSVEGPLGETQYF. The CDR3 nucleotides are TGTGCCAGCAGCGTAGAGGGCCCCCTCGGGGAGACCCAGTACTTC.

The chain links TRBV11-2 to TRBJ1-3; 7 bases map to TRBD1. The CDR3 length is 15 residues. Germline assignment: CDR1 SGHAT and CDR2 FQNNGV. The V gene end was trimmed by 5 bases and the J gene end by 2 bases; junction bases not matched to a gene: 6. The CDR3 nucleotides read TGTGCCAGCAGCCAGGAGACAGGGACTGGAAACACCATATATTTT. Protein sequence: CASSQETGTGNTIYF.

In this sample, this clonotype turned up a few times. V is TRBV29-1 and J is TRBJ1-3, with D tentatively TRBD1 (5 bases). Germline V gene lookup returns CDR1 SQVTM and CDR2 ANQGSEA. V was pared by 6 bases and J by 0 bases, with 9 bases between. CDR3 size: 13 residues. CDR3 region: CSVRDFSGNTIYF. The CDR3 nucleotides read TGCAGCGTCCGGGACTTCTCTGGAAACACCATATATTTT.

This clonotype occurred a few times. Here the CDR3 reads CATGGTGGQDEQFF. In DNA form, the CDR3 reads TGTGCAACCGGGGGGACGGGAGGCCAGGATGAGCAGTTCTTC. The chain has TRBV6-6 and TRBJ2-1; 7 bases are shared with TRBD2. Germline V gene lookup returns CDR1 MNHNY and CDR2 SVGAGI (reference sequence). The CDR3 length is 14 residues.

This clonotype appeared a few times. The rearrangement joins TRBV29-1 to TRBJ1-2, with D possibly being TRBD1 (5 bases). The germline gives CDR1 SQVTM, CDR2 ANQGSEA. Trimming removed 3 bases at V and 6 bases at J, with 23 bases between. The CDR3 totals 16 residues. The CDR3 loop reads CSVDLQGIDPRNGYTF. CDR3 nucleotide sequence: TGCAGCGTTGATCTCCAGGGTATCGACCCTAGGAATGGCTACACCTTC. Drawing the rest from reference TRBV29-1 and TRBJ1-2, the complete variable domain is SAVISQKPSRDICQRGTSLTIQCQVDSQVTMMFWYRQQPGQSLTLIATANQGSEATYESGFVIDKFPISRPNLTFSTLTVSNMSPEDSSIYLCSVDLQGIDPRNGYTFGSGTRLTVV.

This sequence joins TRBV19 and TRBJ2-7, with D unclear. The germline gives CDR1 LNHDA, CDR2 SQIVND (reference sequence). The V end was cut by 2 bases, the J end by 2 bases, with 13 bases between. The CDR3 is 15 residues long. The CDR3 region is CASSILRDGPYEQYF. CDR3 DNA sequence: TGTGCCAGTAGTATATTAAGAGATGGCCCCTACGAGCAGTACTTC.

The chain carries TRBV20-1 and TRBJ2-5, with 8 bases matching TRBD2. Germline assignment: CDR1 DFQATT and CDR2 SNEGSKA (reference sequence). This CDR3 region has 14 residues. V dropped 6 bases and J dropped 4; count of bases not matched to a gene: 10. DNA of the CDR3: TGCAGTGCGGGTGGGGTAGCGGGGAGAGAGACCCAGTACTTC. It specifies CSAGGVAGRETQYF.

The chain uses TRBV6-2 or TRBV6-3 and TRBJ1-1; D gene uncertain. The CDR3 sequence is 13 residues long. Deletions cut 5 bases from V and 5 bases from J, with 12 bases between. CDR1 and CDR2 (germline): MNHEY, SVGEGT. This CDR3 reads CASSQNRGTEAFF. CDR3 sequence (DNA): TGTGCCAGCAGTCAGAACCGAGGTACTGAAGCTTTCTTT.

This chain connects TRBV7-3 to TRBJ2-1, with 8 bases fitting TRBD2. The V gene end was trimmed by 5 bases and the J gene end by 3 bases; junction bases not matched to a gene: 3. This CDR3 has 14 residues. The germline V gene has CDR1 SGHTA and CDR2 FQGTGA. The CDR3 nucleotides read TGTGCCAGCAGCCCCAGCGGGGGCTACAATGAGCAGTTCTTC. It translates to CASSPSGGYNEQFF.

V usage is TRBV2 and J usage is TRBJ2-4, with TRBD2 identical over 7 bases. Losses at the gene ends were 8 bases for V and 6 bases for J; bases not matched to a gene: 7. CDR1 SNHLY and CDR2 FYNNEI come from the germline V gene. There are 13 residues in the CDR3. In DNA form, the CDR3 reads TGTGCCAGCGAGGGACTAATTTTAAACATTCAGTACTTC. It yields the protein CASEGLILNIQYF. Together with reference TRBV2 and TRBJ2-4, the CDR3 gives the full variable domain: EPEVTQTPSHQVTQMGQEVILRCVPISNHLYFYWYRQILGQKVEFLVSFYNNEISEKSEIFDDQFSVERPDGSNFTLKIRSTKLEDSAMYFCASEGLILNIQYFGAGTRLSVL.

This clonotype was seen just once. The junction departs from the called germline gene at one end, perhaps through a read error. V and J are TRBV3-1 and TRBJ2-3; 7 bases agree with TRBD1. This CDR3 region has 14 residues. Per the germline V gene, CDR1 is LGHDT and CDR2 is YNNKEL (reference sequence). Here the CDR3 reads CTSSQIKGALTQYF. The CDR3 DNA follows: TGTACCAGCAGCCAGATAAAGGGGGCGTTAACGCAGTATTTT.

A remark on this clonotype: Mismatch with germline at one junction end may stem from a read error. The chain uses TRBV7-9 and TRBJ2-3, with D perhaps matching TRBD1 (5 bases). This CDR3 is 15 amino acids long. Looked up from germline, CDR1 is SEHNR and CDR2 is FQNEAQ (reference sequence). In DNA, the CDR3 is TGTACCAGCAGCATAGACGGACAAATTATAGATACGCAGTATTTT. It is translated as CTSSIDGQIIDTQYF. Using reference TRBV7-9 and TRBJ2-3 for the parts outside the CDR3, the full variable domain is DTGVSQNPRHKITKRGQNVTFRCDPISEHNRLYWYRQTLGQGPEFLTYFQNEAQLEKSRLLSDRFSAERPKGSFSTLEIQRTEQGDSAMYLCTSSIDGQIIDTQYFGPGTRLTVL.

The chain employs TRBV11-2 and TRBJ1-1; 7 positions agree with TRBD1. The V segment lost 2 bases and the J segment 0 bases; nucleotides outside the gene matches: 12. Germline CDR1 and CDR2: SGHAT and FQNNGV. The CDR3 is made up of 18 amino acids. The CDR3 region is CASSLSVLTGDMNTEAFF. CDR3 nucleotide sequence: TGTGCCAGCAGCTTATCGGTTTTAACAGGGGACATGAACACTGAAGCTTTCTTT.

The chain joins TRBV19 to TRBJ2-1; D gene unclear. Per the germline V gene, CDR1 is LNHDA and CDR2 is SQIVND (reference sequence). CDR3 length: 15 residues. Trimming took 1 base from V and 2 from J, leaving 9 bases between them. CDR3 nucleotide sequence: TGTGCCAGTAGTATAGGAGATTTCACCTACAATGAGCAGTTCTTC. Translating gives CASSIGDFTYNEQFF. Together with reference TRBV19 and TRBJ2-1, the CDR3 gives the full variable domain: DGGITQSPKYLFRKEGQNVTLSCEQNLNHDAMYWYRQDPGQGLRLIYYSQIVNDFQKGDIAEGYSVSREKKESFPLTVTSAQKNPTAFYLCASSIGDFTYNEQFFGPGTRLTVL.

The chain recombines TRBV4-3 with TRBJ1-2, with D possibly being TRBD1 (5 bases). Trimming took off 1 base at V and 4 bases at J, with 10 bases between the two ends. The CDR3 runs 14 residues. Germline loops: CDR1 LGHNA, CDR2 YSLEER. CDR3 DNA sequence: TGCGCCAGCAGCCAAGGGAGGACAAGCTATGGCTACACCTTC. Translated, it gives CASSQGRTSYGYTF.

Only a few counts were recorded for this clonotype. This sequence joins TRBV7-8 and TRBJ1-1; D remains ambiguous. V dropped 4 bases and J dropped 1 base, with 7 bases sitting between them. Germline CDR1 is SGHVS and CDR2 is FQNEAQ. The CDR3 runs 13 residues. The CDR3 region has the DNA TGTGCCAGCAGCTGGGTGGAGAACACTGAAGCTTTCTTT. Protein: CASSWVENTEAFF.

There are a few counts of this clonotype. The chain combines TRBV11-3 with TRBJ2-1; 12 bases are shared with TRBD2. This CDR3 comprises 18 residues. The V gene's germline CDR1 is SGHNT and CDR2 YENEEA. With V trimmed by 0 bases and J by 2 bases, 5 bases remained unmatched. CDR3 amino acids: CASSLDRLAGEPYNEQFF. CDR3 sequence (DNA): TGTGCCAGCAGCTTAGACCGACTAGCGGGAGAACCCTACAATGAGCAGTTCTTC.

The chain employs TRBV15 and TRBJ1-5, with D perhaps matching TRBD1 (6 bases). The CDR3 is 17 residues long. Trimming took 3 bases from V and 7 from J, leaving 22 bases between them. Germline CDR1 is LNHNV and CDR2 is YYDKDF (reference sequence). The CDR3 nucleotides are TGTGCCACCAGCAGGGAAATTGACAGGCCCCACCGACAGCCCCAGCATTTT. Its translation is CATSREIDRPHRQPQHF.

Only a few counts were recorded for this clonotype. This CDR3 is CASSPHGGGRETQYF. The CDR3 DNA reads TGCGCCAGCAGCCCCCACGGGGGGGGCAGAGAGACCCAGTACTTC. The chain carries TRBV4-1 and TRBJ2-5; TRBD2 aligns across 8 bases. Germline V gene data show CDR1 as MGHRA and CDR2 as YSYEKL. The CDR3 is made up of 15 amino acids. V shed 4 bases, J shed 4 bases, and the junction held 8 bases outside the gene matches.

This clonotype was seen a handful of times. The chain carries TRBV6-2 or TRBV6-3 and TRBJ2-5; 7 nucleotides align to TRBD1. CDR3 size: 12 residues. Germline loops: CDR1 MNHEY, CDR2 SVGEGT. Trimming at V came to 5 bases and at J to 7 bases, leaving 4 bases not matched to a gene. Written as DNA, the CDR3 is TGTGCCAGCAGTACAGGGGATGGGACCCAGTACTTC. This codes for CASSTGDGTQYF.

V and J are TRBV11-2 and TRBJ2-5, with unresolved D. Germline lookup yields CDR1 SGHAT and CDR2 FQNNGV. CDR3 length: 15 residues. Between the trimmed V and J ends, which lost 3 bases and 5 bases, there was a span of 16 bases. The CDR3 sequence: CASSFRRSPGETQYF. CDR3 nucleotide sequence: TGTGCCAGCAGCTTTAGAAGAAGCCCTGGCGAGACCCAGTACTTC.

This chain links TRBV5-4 with TRBJ1-2; a possible D gene is TRBD1 (5 bases). This CDR3 has 15 amino acids. The V and J ends lost 0 bases and 4 bases respectively, with 13 bases between them. Germline V gives CDR1 SGHNT, CDR2 YYREEE (reference sequence). The DNA for the CDR3 is TGTGCCAGCAGCTTGGAAGGGGACCTGGGCTATGGCTACACCTTC. The encoded protein is CASSLEGDLGYGYTF.

The CDR3 spells CASSPVPGVSYEQYF. CDR3 in DNA: TGTGCCAGCAGCCCGGTACCGGGAGTTTCCTACGAGCAGTACTTC. The chain links TRBV7-9 to TRBJ2-7; D is possibly TRBD2 (6 bases). Germline lookup yields CDR1 SEHNR and CDR2 FQNEAQ (reference sequence). V was cut by 5 bases and J by 1 base, with 15 bases left in between. CDR3 length equals 15 residues.

A note on this clonotype: A much larger clone lies a single base off, so this may be a read error. The chain has TRBV6-1 and TRBJ2-7, with D perhaps matching TRBD1 or TRBD2 (5 bases each). Germline V gene lookup returns CDR1 MNHNS and CDR2 SASEGT. The length of the CDR3 is 14 residues. Between the trimmed V and J ends, which lost 5 bases and 1 base, there was a span of 12 bases. The DNA for the CDR3 is TGTGCCAGCAGTATAGAATGGGGGTCCTACGAGCAGTACTTC. This encodes CASSIEWGSYEQYF.

The table lists this clonotype with many counts. The V and J genes are TRBV19 and TRBJ2-7; maybe TRBD1 (5 bases). Germline CDR1 reads LNHDA; CDR2 reads SQIVND (reference sequence). V gave up 3 bases and J gave up 6 bases, with 6 bases separating them. The CDR3 totals 11 residues. The CDR3 DNA reads as TGTGCCAGTAGTATGGGGCCCGAGCAGTACTTC. Protein product: CASSMGPEQYF.

This rearrangement joins TRBV20-1 to TRBJ2-5; a weak D match, TRBD2 (5 bases). The germline gives CDR1 DFQATT, CDR2 SNEGSKA (reference sequence). The CDR3 covers 13 residues. Between the trimmed V and J ends, which lost 3 bases and 5 bases, there was a span of 13 bases. In DNA form, the CDR3 reads TGCAGTGCTAGTAGGAGGCTTGGGGAGACCCAGTACTTC. Encoded protein: CSASRRLGETQYF.

This clonotype has at least ten counts. The J gene is TRBJ1-2, the V gene TRBV3-1, with D unclear. The CDR3 loop spans 14 amino acids. CDR1 and CDR2 from the germline V gene are LGHDT and YNNKEL (reference sequence). The V gene lost 1 base and the J gene lost 2 bases, with 8 bases spanning the gap. Written as DNA, the CDR3 is TGTGCCAGCAGCCAAGGGCAGGCGAACTATGGCTACACCTTC. Amino acids: CASSQGQANYGYTF.

This clonotype was detected a few times. This rearrangement joins TRBV7-3 to TRBJ2-1; D may match TRBD1 or TRBD2 (5 bases each). Trimming removed 5 bases from V and 0 bases from J, with 17 bases in between. Germline CDR1 reads SGHTA; CDR2 reads FQGTGA. The length of the CDR3 is 17 residues. CDR3 amino acids: CASSPTSGTLSYNEQFF. The CDR3 DNA follows: TGTGCCAGCAGCCCCACCTCCGGGACGCTCTCCTACAATGAGCAGTTCTTC.

The rearrangement links TRBV29-1 to TRBJ2-1, with 12 bases that match TRBD2. Trimming took 6 bases from V and 2 from J; bases not matched to a gene: 2. Germline V lookup: CDR1 SQVTM, CDR2 ANQGSEA. This CDR3 has 14 amino acids. The CDR3 nucleotides read TGCAGCGTCCTAGCGGGAGGGACCTACAATGAGCAGTTCTTC. Translation gives CSVLAGGTYNEQFF.